Below, 17 T cell receptor beta chains from the same sample are listed, as sequenced in a study of shared clonotypes between healthy human individuals. Using immunoSEQ multiplex PCR, the repertoire was profiled, and TCRdb retains in-frame clones only, with some absent. The table records a few million clones, 85% to 95% of them present only once. Sequencing was done on a sample of naive CD4+ T cells from PBMCs. Subset described: CD45RA+ positively selected. These receptors were taken from a man aged 18-30 years in good health. Some clones in this sample may be carry-over from other donors' samples.

The V call is TRBV4-2, the J call TRBJ1-2; a possible D gene is TRBD1 (5 bases). The germline gives CDR1 LGHNA, CDR2 YNFKEQ. The CDR3 length is 12 residues. V lost 4 bases to trimming and J lost 6 bases, with 9 bases between them. The CDR3 protein is CASSPGQNGYTF. CDR3 coding DNA: TGTGCCAGCAGCCCAGGGCAGAATGGCTACACCTTC.

For this clone: This specimen includes other DNA sequences encoding the same CDR3. V and J are TRBV7-2 and TRBJ1-2; TRBD1 matches 7 bases. The V gene end was trimmed by 6 bases and the J gene end by 2 bases; junction bases not matched to a gene: 9. The CDR3 spans 15 residues. The germline CDR1 and CDR2 sequences are SGHTA and FQGNSA. CDR3 bases: TGTGCCAGCAGTTCTCCGGGACAGCTAAACTATGGCTACACCTTC. Its translation: CASSSPGQLNYGYTF.

The J gene is TRBJ2-1, the V gene TRBV9; 7 bases align to TRBD2. V shed 0 bases and J 8 bases; nucleotides not matched to a gene: 8. CDR3 size: 15 residues. Germline values: CDR1 SGDLS, CDR2 YYNGEE. The CDR3 region has the DNA TGTGCCAGCAGCGTAGATTATCGCGGGAGCTATGAGCAGTTCTTC. As protein: CASSVDYRGSYEQFF.

This clone was picked up one time. This rearrangement joins TRBV5-1 to TRBJ2-1; 13 nucleotides align to TRBD2. The CDR3 totals 17 residues. Trimming cost V 3 bases and J 4 bases; bases outside gene matches: 7. CDR1 is SGHRS, CDR2 YFSETQ, per germline. Here the CDR3 DNA reads TGCGCCAGCAGCTGGCCTGGACTAGCGGGAGAGTACAATGAGCAGTTCTTC. This sequence encodes CASSWPGLAGEYNEQFF.

The chain links TRBV28 to TRBJ1-5; no firm D call. This CDR3 contains 16 residues. V was cut by 8 bases and J by 7 bases, with 24 bases left in between. CDR1 is MDHEN and CDR2 is SYDVKM in the germline V gene. The CDR3 DNA sequence: TGTGCCAGCGCCGAGCTCCTAACAGTTCTGGCCCAGCCCCAGCATTTT. Protein sequence: CASAELLTVLAQPQHF.

V gene TRBV5-6 combines with J gene TRBJ1-4, with 7 bases matching TRBD1. The V and J ends lost 4 bases and 4 bases, in that order; junction bases with no gene match: 4. Germline V gene sequence: CDR1 SGHDT, CDR2 YYEEEE. The CDR3 consists of 14 residues. The chain's CDR3 is CASSLRDSNEKLFF. DNA for the CDR3: TGTGCCAGCAGCCTCCGGGACAGTAATGAAAAACTGTTTTTT.

This clone was seen just once. The rearrangement links TRBV18 to TRBJ2-2; maybe TRBD1 (6 bases). This CDR3 spans 19 amino acids. Trimming stripped 3 bases from V and 2 bases from J, with 22 bases between. Germline lookup yields CDR1 KGHSH and CDR2 LQKENI. The CDR3 nucleotides read TGTGCCAGCTCACCGCCCCCAGCTCCGGGACATACAAACACCGGGGAGCTGTTTTTT. Translating gives CASSPPPAPGHTNTGELFF. Supplemented by reference TRBV18 and TRBJ2-2, the full variable domain reads NAGVMQNPRHLVRRRGQEARLRCSPMKGHSHVYWYRQLPEEGLKFMVYLQKENIIDESGMPKERFSAEFPKEGPSILRIQQVVRGDSAAYFCASSPPPAPGHTNTGELFFGEGSRLTVL.

This chain uses TRBV7-9 with TRBJ2-1; D may be TRBD2 (6 bases). Germline V gives CDR1 SEHNR, CDR2 FQNEAQ (reference sequence). V was shortened by 6 bases and J by 4 bases, with 13 bases between the two germline ends. This CDR3 region has 14 residues. The CDR3 sequence: CASSSPGSYNEQFF. CDR3 coding DNA: TGTGCCAGCAGTTCCCCCGGGAGTTACAATGAGCAGTTCTTC.

The chain couples TRBV4-2 to TRBJ2-1; D is uncertain. Looked up from germline, CDR1 is LGHNA and CDR2 is YNFKEQ. The length of the CDR3 is 16 residues. V dropped 0 bases and J dropped 6 bases, with 15 bases sitting between them. CDR3: CASSQDSLPWGNEQFF. As DNA, the CDR3 is TGTGCCAGCAGCCAAGATAGCCTCCCGTGGGGCAATGAGCAGTTCTTC.

The rearrangement links TRBV7-9 to TRBJ2-1, with 8 bases identical to TRBD1. CDR1 SEHNR and CDR2 FQNEAQ come from the germline V gene (reference sequence). The length of the CDR3 is 13 residues. The V segment lost 4 bases and the J segment 15 bases; nucleotides outside the gene matches: 11. CDR3 amino acids: CASSSFTGGYLFF. DNA of the CDR3: TGTGCCAGCAGCTCCTTTACAGGGGGTTATCTGTTCTTC.

This rearrangement joins TRBV20-1 to TRBJ1-1, with TRBD1 as a possible D gene (5 bases). Germline V gene lookup returns CDR1 DFQATT and CDR2 SNEGSKA (reference sequence). The CDR3 is made up of 10 amino acids. Trimming removed 3 bases at V and 13 bases at J, with 12 bases between. CDR3 nucleotides: TGCAGTGCTAGTTTGGGTAGGGGTTTCTTT. This translates into CSASLGRGFF.

This clone has just one count. The CDR3 here is CASSTPQTDNEQFF. Here the CDR3 DNA reads TGTGCCAGCAGTACACCTCAGACCGACAATGAGCAGTTCTTC. This chain connects TRBV6-5 to TRBJ2-1; D gene ambiguous. V shed 5 bases and J shed 5 bases, with 13 bases lying between them. The CDR3 has 14 residues. The germline CDR1 and CDR2 sequences are MNHEY and SVGAGI.

The chain recombines TRBV7-2 with TRBJ1-5; TRBD1 aligns across 12 bases. Trimming took 4 bases from V and 6 from J; bases not matched to a gene: 1. This CDR3 region has 14 residues. CDR1 and CDR2 (germline): SGHTA, FQGNSA. CDR3 amino acids: CASSSGQGAQPQHF. CDR3 bases: TGTGCCAGCAGCTCGGGACAGGGGGCTCAGCCCCAGCATTTT.

As concerns this clone: Within the sample, other DNA sequences also encode this same CDR3. The J gene is TRBJ1-3, the V gene TRBV9; D uncertain. Germline CDR1 is SGDLS and CDR2 is YYNGEE. V was cut by 1 base and J by 1 base, with 6 bases left in between. This CDR3 has 14 amino acids. This chain's CDR3 is CASSVRSSGNTIYF. The CDR3 DNA follows: TGTGCCAGCAGCGTACGCTCGTCTGGAAACACCATATATTTT.

The rearrangement joins TRBV6-1 to TRBJ2-2; 7 bases map to TRBD2. Germline CDR1 reads MNHNS; CDR2 reads SASEGT. CDR3 length: 16 amino acids. J gave up 2 bases and V 1 base, and 4 bases lay outside the gene matches. The CDR3 region is CASSEGGGLNTGELFF. The DNA for the CDR3 is TGTGCCAGCAGTGAAGGGGGAGGGCTTAACACCGGGGAGCTGTTTTTT.

The chain combines TRBV11-1 with TRBJ2-2; either TRBD1 or TRBD2 may supply D (6 bases each). Trimming shortened V by 5 bases and J by 4 bases, and 14 bases separated the two germline ends. The CDR3 has 15 residues. Germline V gives CDR1 SGHAT, CDR2 FQDESV (reference sequence). This CDR3 is CASSRGPGGTGELFF. The CDR3 nucleotides are TGTGCCAGCAGCCGGGGGCCTGGCGGCACCGGGGAGCTGTTTTTT.

The rearrangement joins TRBV5-1 to TRBJ2-5; TRBD2 is a possible D gene (6 bases). V was trimmed by 4 bases and J by 5 bases, leaving 21 bases between them. This CDR3 is 16 amino acids long. Germline CDR1 is SGHRS and CDR2 is YFSETQ. CDR3 DNA: TGCGCCAGCAGCCATTATTCGGGACTTTCCCAGGAGACCCAGTACTTC. It codes for CASSHYSGLSQETQYF. The full variable domain, completed using reference TRBV5-1 and TRBJ2-5, is KAGVTQTPRYLIKTRGQQVTLSCSPISGHRSVSWYQQTPGQGLQFLFEYFSETQRNKGNFPGRFSGRQFSNSRSEMNVSTLELGDSALYLCASSHYSGLSQETQYFGPGTRLLVL.